This T cell receptor beta chain appears in the sequencing data of a study of OX40 agonist ivuxolimab in advanced cancers. Assay: immunoSEQ multiplex PCR; the TCRdb copy retains only in-frame clones and omits some. The sample yields just under 65,000 clones, 84% seen once. V was shortened by 0 bases and J by 1 base, with 13 bases between the two germline ends. The CDR3 has 17 residues. CDR1 and CDR2 from the germline V gene are SGHDT and YYEEEE. This sequence joins TRBV5-6 and TRBJ2-2; unclear D gene. The clonotype comes from an adult with an advanced solid tumor such as melanoma, head and neck, liver or kidney cancer. Source: CD4+ or CD8+ T cells sorted from blood, taken in a trial of the OX40 agonist ivuxolimab. CDR3 DNA sequence: TGTGCCAGCAGCTTGGTTGTGGGGATTCAGAACACCGGGGAGCTGTTTTTT. As protein: CASSLVVGIQNTGELFF. Filled out from reference TRBV5-6 and TRBJ2-2, the complete variable domain reads DAGVTQSPTHLIKTRGQQVTLRCSPKSGHDTVSWYQQALGQGPQFIFQYYEEEERQRGNFPDRFSGHQFPNYSSELNVNALLLGDSALYLCASSLVVGIQNTGELFFGEGSRLTVL.